This is a list of T cell receptor beta chains from one sample in a study of CD8 T cells in ankylosing spondylitis. TCRdb reprocessed the 5' RACE reads with MiXCR, giving one entry per CDR3 protein. Here the sample spans about 300,000 distinct CDR3 sequences, around 21% being singletons. Material: blood, either unsorted or a sorted T cell fraction (not recorded which). These receptors were taken from a female donor with ankylosing spondylitis or in good health (not recorded which). Both conserved end residues are part of each CDR3. A D gene is named only where the DNA matches it firmly. For some rows the clone size is stated as once, few or many, or as a class when expanded; others skip it.

D,J,size,length,V,CDR3,DNA
TRBD1,TRBJ1-5,few,14,TRBV18,CASSLSGQDQPQHF,TGTGCCAGCTCACTATCGGGACAGGACCAGCCCCAGCATTTT
-,TRBJ1-4,few,13,TRBV7-9,CASSLNPNEKLFF,TGTGCCAGCAGCTTAAACCCGAATGAAAAACTGTTTTTT
TRBD1,TRBJ2-6,-,16,TRBV12-3/TRBV12-4,CASSLDQGAGANVLTF,TGTGCCAGCAGTTTAGACCAGGGGGCTGGGGCCAACGTCCTGACTTTC
-,TRBJ2-7,few,13,TRBV29-1,CSVGPGDHYEQYF,TGCAGCGTTGGGCCCGGGGACCACTACGAGCAGTACTTC
-,TRBJ2-1,-,14,TRBV7-2,CASGQGSSYNEQFF,TGTGCCAGCGGCCAGGGATCGTCCTACAATGAGCAGTTCTTC
-,TRBJ1-4,-,13,TRBV20-1,CSAGGSTNEKLFF,TGCAGTGCCGGCGGATCGACTAATGAAAAACTGTTTTTT
TRBD1,TRBJ1-1,many,13,TRBV6-1,CASGGQGNTEAFF,TGTGCCAGCGGGGGACAGGGGAACACTGAAGCTTTCTTT
TRBD1,TRBJ2-5,-,18,TRBV4-3,CASSQDLSSGTGLETQYF,TGCGCCAGCAGCCAAGATCTTTCGAGCGGGACAGGGCTAGAGACCCAGTACTTC
-,TRBJ2-3,-,15,TRBV6-1,CASSELRVGTDTQYF,TGTGCCAGCAGTGAACTAAGGGTGGGCACAGATACGCAGTATTTT
TRBD2,TRBJ2-7,few,16,TRBV6-1,CASSRGGRVGAYEQYF,TGTGCCAGCAGCCGGGGAGGGAGGGTAGGAGCCTACGAGCAGTACTTC
TRBD2,TRBJ2-1,-,15,TRBV7-2,CASTISGRGDNEQFF,TGTGCCAGCACCATTAGCGGGAGAGGGGACAATGAGCAGTTCTTC
-,TRBJ2-7,-,14,TRBV28,CASRSGYGVAEQYF,TGTGCCAGCAGATCGGGGTACGGGGTGGCTGAGCAGTACTTC
-,TRBJ1-2,-,16,TRBV28,CASSPPTGQANYGYTF,TGTGCCAGCAGCCCTCCCACCGGACAAGCTAACTATGGCTACACCTTC
-,TRBJ1-2,many,13,TRBV9,CASSTTGDYGYTF,TGTGCCAGCAGCACGACAGGAGATTATGGCTACACCTTC
-,TRBJ1-1,many,13,TRBV29-1,CSVVRDTMYEAFF,TGCAGCGTTGTTCGGGACACAATGTATGAAGCTTTCTTT
TRBD1,TRBJ2-2,few,16,TRBV20-1,CSASARTGPITGELFF,TGCAGTGCTAGCGCTAGGACAGGCCCTATCACCGGGGAGCTGTTTTTT
TRBD1,TRBJ2-1,many,14,TRBV7-9,CASSSDRVSNEQFF,TGTGCCAGCAGCTCGGACAGGGTATCCAATGAGCAGTTCTTC